This passage covers 32 T cell receptor beta chains from one sample sequenced in a study. From the RT-PCR reads, TCRdb called clonotypes with MiXCR, one entry per CDR3 protein. There are fewer than 800,000 distinct CDR3 sequences in the sample; 14% occur only once, and about 3.9% lies in the top ten. The material sequenced was memory CD4+ T cells from blood. The receptors derive from a female donor in good health, serving as a healthy control.

Only a few counts were recorded for this clonotype. This chain links TRBV10-3 with TRBJ2-5, with 7 positions matching TRBD1. Germline V gene lookup returns CDR1 ENHRY and CDR2 SYGVKD. The CDR3 runs to 16 residues. V was pared by 10 bases and J by 2 bases, with 16 bases of the junction left unmatched. Here the CDR3 DNA reads TGTGCCACCGGAAAGGGAAAGGGACAGAAGCAAGAGACCCAGTACTTC. It codes for CATGKGKGQKQETQYF.

This chain connects TRBV5-6 to TRBJ2-1, with D hard to call. Trimming left V 0 bases short and J 2 bases short, with 12 bases between. This CDR3 has 16 residues. CDR1 is SGHDT and CDR2 is YYEEEE in the germline V gene. In DNA form, the CDR3 reads TGTGCCAGCAGCTTGGAAGGCACCGGAACCTACAATGAGCAGTTCTTC. Protein product: CASSLEGTGTYNEQFF.

This clonotype has at least ten counts. The rearrangement links TRBV12-3 or TRBV12-4 to TRBJ1-2, with 7 bases identical to TRBD1. Trimming took 5 bases from V and 2 from J; bases not matched to a gene: 2. This CDR3 comprises 13 residues. For the CDR3, the DNA is TGTGCCAGCAGTGAGGGACAGAACTATGGCTACACCTTC. Encoded protein: CASSEGQNYGYTF.

This clonotype has a handful of counts. The rearrangement joins TRBV7-2 to TRBJ1-3; D is ambiguous. With 1 base removed from V and 5 bases from J, the gap between germline ends came to 12 bases. The germline CDR1 and CDR2 sequences are SGHTA and FQGNSA. The CDR3 spans 15 residues. CDR3 residues: CASSLGSRERNTIYF. CDR3 coding DNA: TGTGCCAGCAGCTTAGGTTCGAGGGAGAGAAACACCATATATTTT.

This clonotype was picked up a small number of times. The V and J genes are TRBV6-6 and TRBJ2-2; D is perhaps TRBD2 (5 bases). The germline V gene has CDR1 MNHNY and CDR2 SVGAGI (reference sequence). The V gene lost 7 bases and the J gene lost 3 bases, with 12 bases spanning the gap. This CDR3 region has 14 residues. DNA for the CDR3: TGTGCCAGCACCACGGGGTCGCACACCGGGGAGCTGTTTTTT. Amino acid sequence: CASTTGSHTGELFF.

The table lists this clonotype with a few counts. The chain employs TRBV12-3 or TRBV12-4 and TRBJ1-1; weak D call: TRBD1 (5 bases). This CDR3 contains 15 residues. Trimming took 4 bases from V and 4 from J, leaving 16 bases between them. The CDR3 sequence: CASSSRRAGSTEAFF. The DNA of the CDR3 is TGTGCCAGCAGTTCCCGCCGGGCAGGGAGCACTGAAGCTTTCTTT.

This chain uses TRBV2 with TRBJ1-2; maybe TRBD1 (5 bases). Germline-derived CDR1 and CDR2 are SNHLY and FYNNEI. CDR3 length equals 12 residues. V lost 10 bases to trimming and J lost 4 bases, with 13 bases between them. The CDR3 loop is CATSGGSYGYTF. DNA of the CDR3: TGTGCCACCAGCGGGGGTAGCTATGGCTACACCTTC.

This clonotype was detected a few times. The gene calls are TRBV6-6 and TRBJ1-5; 8 nucleotides agree with TRBD1. This CDR3 contains 13 residues. CDR1 is MNHNY and CDR2 is SVGAGI in the germline V gene (reference sequence). The ends lost 6 bases at V and 9 bases at J; junction bases unmatched: 7. The DNA of the CDR3 is TGTGCCAGCAGACCCAGGGGGCTAGGGCCCCAGCATTTT. Translation: CASRPRGLGPQHF.

This clonotype was seen only a few times. The chain couples TRBV11-3 to TRBJ1-5; the match to TRBD1 covers 10 bases. Germline values: CDR1 SGHNT, CDR2 YENEEA. The CDR3 runs to 17 residues. The ends lost 5 bases at V and 7 bases at J; junction bases unmatched: 14. This CDR3 is CASSQAPGTGEGQPQHF. CDR3 nucleotides: TGTGCCAGCAGCCAAGCTCCCGGGACAGGGGAGGGACAGCCCCAGCATTTT.

The chain carries TRBV5-1 and TRBJ2-2; possibly TRBD1 for D (5 bases). CDR1 is SGHRS, CDR2 YFSETQ, per germline. V was trimmed by 4 bases and J by 7 bases, leaving 11 bases between them. The CDR3 consists of 13 residues. The CDR3 reads CASSPRAFGELFF. CDR3 DNA: TGCGCCAGCAGCCCCAGGGCATTCGGGGAGCTGTTTTTT.

The chain employs TRBV7-2 and TRBJ1-4; unclear D gene. Trimming pared 1 base from V and 6 bases from J, leaving 12 bases between. The V gene's germline CDR1 is SGHTA and CDR2 FQGNSA. The CDR3 is 15 residues long. CDR3 bases: TGTGCCAGCAGCTTAGGAGGCCCCGGGGATGAAAAACTGTTTTTT. Translated: CASSLGGPGDEKLFF.

This clonotype was detected only a few times. V usage is TRBV28 and J usage is TRBJ2-5; D is unresolved. The V end lost 3 bases, the J end lost 7 bases, and 15 bases lay between the germline ends. Germline V gene lookup returns CDR1 MDHEN and CDR2 SYDVKM. CDR3 length equals 14 residues. The CDR3 here is CASSFPGRKGTQYF. CDR3 DNA sequence: TGTGCCAGCAGTTTCCCCGGTCGAAAAGGGACCCAGTACTTC.

This clonotype occurred many times. The chain uses TRBV7-2 and TRBJ2-7; D is unclear. Germline CDR1 and CDR2: SGHTA and FQGNSA. This CDR3 spans 14 amino acids. The ends were cut back, 0 bases at V and 0 bases at J, with 6 bases in the middle. CDR3 nucleotide sequence: TGTGCCAGCAGCTTAGCGTACACCTCCTACGAGCAGTACTTC. Encoded protein: CASSLAYTSYEQYF. Drawing the rest from reference TRBV7-2 and TRBJ2-7, the complete variable domain is GAGVSQSPSNKVTEKGKDVELRCDPISGHTALYWYRQSLGQGLEFLIYFQGNSAPDKSGLPSDRFSAERTGGSVSTLTIQRTQQEDSAVYLCASSLAYTSYEQYFGPGTRLTVT.

The chain uses TRBV20-1 and TRBJ1-5, with a tentative D call TRBD1 (6 bases). Germline CDR1 reads DFQATT; CDR2 reads SNEGSKA (reference sequence). V was pared by 6 bases and J by 0 bases, with 12 bases between. The CDR3 length is 14 residues. The chain's CDR3 is CSARDTYSNQPQHF. CDR3 DNA: TGCAGTGCACGGGACACCTATAGCAATCAGCCCCAGCATTTT.

The chain uses TRBV5-8 and TRBJ2-2; the D is unclear. Trimming cost V 4 bases and J 4 bases, with 11 bases left between them. Germline V lookup: CDR1 SGHTS, CDR2 YDEGEE. The CDR3 loop spans 14 amino acids. The CDR3 region is CASSRVSFTGELFF. For the CDR3, the DNA is TGTGCCAGCAGCCGGGTCTCGTTCACCGGGGAGCTGTTTTTT. The entire variable domain, with the rest obtained from reference TRBV5-8 and TRBJ2-2, is as follows: EAGVTQSPTHLIKTRGQQATLRCSPISGHTSVYWYQQALGLGLQFLLWYDEGEERNRGNFPPRFSGRQFPNYSSELNVNALELEDSALYLCASSRVSFTGELFFGEGSRLTVL.

This clonotype was found many times. V and J are TRBV5-1 and TRBJ2-3; D might be TRBD1 (6 bases). CDR3 length equals 15 residues. Germline V gene sequence: CDR1 SGHRS, CDR2 YFSETQ. Trimming removed 1 base from V and 6 bases from J, with 15 bases in between. As DNA, the CDR3 is TGCGCCAGCAGCTTGTGGGGGCAACGGGGCGATACGCAGTATTTT. This translates into CASSLWGQRGDTQYF.

The table lists this clonotype with a few counts. The chain carries TRBV20-1 and TRBJ2-1; 14 nucleotides line up with TRBD2. From germline, CDR1 is DFQATT and CDR2 SNEGSKA (reference sequence). The CDR3 length is 16 residues. J lost 10 bases, V lost 6 bases, and 14 bases had no gene match. The CDR3 nucleotides are TGCAGTGCGGTAGGAAGTGCGACTAGCGGGGGGGACGAGCAGTTCTTC. This encodes CSAVGSATSGGDEQFF.

The chain recombines TRBV28 with TRBJ2-3; D ambiguous. Germline V gene data show CDR1 as MDHEN and CDR2 as SYDVKM. The length of the CDR3 is 13 residues. Trimming took 6 bases from V and 2 from J, leaving 9 bases between them. The CDR3 region has the DNA TGTGCCAGCAGCCCCTCCCACACAGATACGCAGTATTTT. Encoded protein: CASSPSHTDTQYF.

The rearrangement links TRBV27 to TRBJ1-1; D gene uncertain. Germline CDR1 reads MNHEY; CDR2 reads SMNVEV (reference sequence). CDR3 length: 12 amino acids. The V and J ends lost 8 bases and 11 bases respectively, with 18 bases between them. Here the CDR3 DNA reads TGTGCCAGCTCCCCCGGCCCCTTAAGGGCTTTCTTT. Translated: CASSPGPLRAFF.

This clonotype was counted at least ten times. The J gene is TRBJ2-3, the V gene TRBV10-3; TRBD1 might be the D (5 bases). V shed 6 bases and J shed 3 bases, with 13 bases lying between them. This CDR3 has 14 residues. CDR1 is ENHRY and CDR2 is SYGVKD in the germline V gene. The CDR3 sequence: CAISIHPGTDTQYF. CDR3 coding DNA: TGTGCCATCAGCATACACCCAGGGACAGATACGCAGTATTTT.

The rearrangement links TRBV11-1 to TRBJ2-1; TRBD2 might be the D (6 bases). Germline V gene sequence: CDR1 SGHAT, CDR2 FQDESV (reference sequence). V gave up 4 bases and J gave up 8 bases, with 18 bases separating them. The CDR3 runs to 15 residues. CDR3 sequence: CASSSRAGPRDEQFF. The CDR3 region has the DNA TGTGCCAGCAGCTCCCGGGCGGGACCAAGGGATGAGCAGTTCTTC.

At least ten counts were recorded for this clonotype. V and J are TRBV20-1 and TRBJ2-1; 9 positions match TRBD2. With 1 base clipped from V and 5 bases from J, the junction kept 6 bases outside the gene matches. CDR3 size: 15 residues. Germline V gene lookup returns CDR1 DFQATT and CDR2 SNEGSKA (reference sequence). The CDR3, as DNA: TGCAGTGCTAGAGTCGCGGGAGGGGTTGACAATGAGCAGTTCTTC. It codes for CSARVAGGVDNEQFF.

This clonotype was seen a few times. The gene calls are TRBV5-1 and TRBJ2-1, with 8 bases aligning to TRBD1. After removal of 4 bases from V and 6 bases from J, the junction contained 9 bases not matched to a gene. Germline CDR1 and CDR2: SGHRS and YFSETQ. The CDR3 totals 15 residues. DNA of the CDR3: TGCGCCAGCAGCCCGGGACAGGCGTTGGGCAATGAGCAGTTCTTC. Translation: CASSPGQALGNEQFF.

As for this clonotype: A much larger clone differs by one base, so this may be a read error. The conserved phenylalanine or tryptophan normally closing the CDR3 is absent here, so this likely arose from a read error. This chain uses TRBV7-9 with TRBJ1-1, with 10 positions matching TRBD1. Germline V gene data show CDR1 as SEHNR and CDR2 as FQNEAQ (reference sequence). The CDR3 is made up of 15 amino acids. Losses at the gene ends were 1 base for V and 6 bases for J; bases not matched to a gene: 5. The CDR3 loop reads CASSLGQGARAEAFL. CDR3 in DNA: TGTGCCAGCAGCTTAGGACAGGGGGCGCGGGCTGAAGCTTTCCTT.

V is TRBV12-3 or TRBV12-4 and J is TRBJ2-7, with D possibly matching TRBD1 (6 bases). This CDR3 contains 15 residues. V shed 2 bases and J shed 4 bases, with 15 bases lying between them. The chain's CDR3 is CASSLSSDRRYEQYF. DNA of the CDR3: TGTGCCAGCAGTTTATCGTCCGACAGGCGGTACGAGCAGTACTTC.

The sample holds a few counts of this clonotype. The chain carries TRBV4-2 and TRBJ1-2; D uncertain. V was cut by 0 bases and J by 7 bases, with 15 bases left in between. In germline, CDR1 is LGHNA, CDR2 YNFKEQ. The length of the CDR3 is 15 residues. The CDR3 is CASSQERSLSGGYTF. For the CDR3, the DNA is TGTGCCAGCAGCCAAGAGCGATCACTTTCCGGTGGCTACACCTTC.

The chain joins TRBV12-3 or TRBV12-4 to TRBJ1-1; the match to TRBD1 covers 7 bases. The CDR3 loop spans 15 amino acids. V was pared by 2 bases and J by 7 bases, with 10 bases of the junction left unmatched. The CDR3 sequence is CASSLLARGSGEAFF. The CDR3 nucleotides are TGTGCCAGCAGTTTATTGGCCAGGGGGTCTGGTGAAGCTTTCTTT.

The genes are TRBV7-2 and TRBJ2-5; 11 bases fit TRBD2. The CDR3 is 18 residues long. Looked up from germline, CDR1 is SGHTA and CDR2 is FQGNSA. V lost 2 bases to trimming and J lost 2 bases; unmatched junction nucleotides: 10. In DNA form, the CDR3 reads TGTGCCAGCAGCTTACGTTCTAGCGGGGGGACCTTTCAAGAGACCCAGTACTTC. Its protein is CASSLRSSGGTFQETQYF.

This clonotype was seen only a few times. CDR3 sequence (DNA): TGTGCCAGCAGTGAAGGCGTAGGCCCAGAAAACACCATATATTTT. Translating gives CASSEGVGPENTIYF. The V call is TRBV6-1, the J call TRBJ1-3; D remains unclear. Germline CDR1 and CDR2: MNHNS and SASEGT. The CDR3 is 15 amino acids. The V end lost 1 base, the J end lost 6 bases, and 13 bases lay between the germline ends.

There are many counts of this clonotype. The chain employs TRBV10-2 and TRBJ2-7; the D gene is possibly TRBD2 (6 bases). Trimming took 7 bases from V and 3 from J, leaving 16 bases between them. The germline gives CDR1 WSHSY, CDR2 SAAADI. The CDR3 has 14 residues. The CDR3 nucleotides are TGCGCCAGCACTTCGCGCGGGACCGACTACGAGCAGTACTTC. It encodes CASTSRGTDYEQYF.

This clonotype was detected many times. CDR3 sequence: CASRPPGQGSTGELFF. Written as DNA, the CDR3 is TGCGCCAGCAGACCACCGGGACAGGGATCGACCGGGGAGCTGTTTTTT. V gene TRBV5-1 combines with J gene TRBJ2-2; TRBD1 matches at 9 bases. V was pared by 5 bases and J by 5 bases, with 10 bases of the junction left unmatched. CDR1 is SGHRS and CDR2 is YFSETQ in the germline V gene. The CDR3 spans 16 residues.

This clonotype was counted ten times or more. This chain joins TRBV20-1 and TRBJ1-2; 10 positions agree with TRBD1. Germline V gene lookup returns CDR1 DFQATT and CDR2 SNEGSKA (reference sequence). Trimming took 6 bases from V and 6 from J; bases not matched to a gene: 7. The CDR3 contains 13 residues. CDR3 loop: CSADTGTGDGYTF. The CDR3 coding sequence is TGCAGTGCGGACACCGGGACAGGGGATGGCTACACCTTC.